A single sample is the source of the 10 T cell receptor beta chains below, sequenced in a study of T cell repertoires in cytomegalovirus infection (dated by TCRdb to the late 2010s). For sequencing, an Illumina HiSeq 1500 was employed. TCRdb took the public reads, trimmed them with fastp at Q25, ran MiXCR for clone calling and kept in-frame beta chains. Every entry covers one CDR3 protein and lists the most common genes and DNA from its rows. Recorded for this sample are more than 400,000 distinct CDR3 sequences; about 25% of them occurred a single time. Together, the top ten hold around 13% of the sample. The sequenced sample consisted of PBMCs. The receptors here all came from a human donor in good health (CMV status not recorded). Some clones in this sample may be carry-over from other donors' samples.

This clonotype was recorded a few times. The rearrangement uses TRBV27 and TRBJ2-5, with D tentatively TRBD1 (6 bases). The germline gives CDR1 MNHEY, CDR2 SMNVEV (reference sequence). V lost 5 bases and J 1 base, leaving 14 bases between the germline ends. The CDR3 totals 15 residues. CDR3 loop: CASSTFRDTQETQYF. CDR3 sequence (DNA): TGTGCCAGCAGTACCTTCCGGGACACCCAAGAGACCCAGTACTTC.

This clonotype was seen a few times. V is TRBV10-3 and J is TRBJ2-1; D might be TRBD2 (6 bases). The germline gives CDR1 ENHRY, CDR2 SYGVKD. The ends were cut back, 4 bases at V and 4 bases at J, with 26 bases in the middle. CDR3 length equals 19 residues. In DNA form, the CDR3 reads TGTGCCATCAGTGGCCGTGCCGGCCTAGCGACCGATTCATACAATGAGCAGTTCTTC. It yields the protein CAISGRAGLATDSYNEQFF.

The chain combines TRBV5-8 with TRBJ1-1; 9 bases align to TRBD1. The CDR3 spans 14 residues. The trim removed 3 bases at V and 5 bases at J, leaving 5 bases unmatched. Per germline, CDR1 SGHTS and CDR2 YDEGEE. The CDR3: CASSYGQGQTEAFF. DNA of the CDR3: TGTGCCAGCAGCTACGGACAGGGGCAGACTGAAGCTTTCTTT.

In nucleotides, the CDR3 is TGTGCCTGGAGTGTAGGTCCCGCTGGCTACACCTTC. Translating it yields CAWSVGPAGYTF. The V and J genes are TRBV30 and TRBJ1-2; D unresolved. The CDR3 is 12 amino acids. Trimming cost V 0 bases and J 7 bases, with 9 bases left between them. Germline lookup yields CDR1 GTSNPN and CDR2 SVGIG (reference sequence). Full variable domain (rest looked up from reference TRBV30 and TRBJ1-2): SQTIHQWPATLVQPVGSPLSLECTVEGTSNPNLYWYRQAAGRGLQLLFYSVGIGQISSEVPQNLSASRPQDRQFILSSKKLLLSDSGFYLCAWSVGPAGYTFGSGTRLTVV.

The V gene is TRBV30, the J gene TRBJ1-4; TRBD1 aligns across 9 bases. The germline gives CDR1 GTSNPN, CDR2 SVGIG (reference sequence). The CDR3 is 12 residues long. The junction had 5 bases not matched to a gene; V was cut back by 8 bases and J by 7 bases. The CDR3 loop reads CAQDRGGEKLFF. As DNA, the CDR3 is TGTGCCCAAGACAGGGGGGGTGAAAAACTGTTTTTT.

This clonotype was observed a handful of times. V is TRBV7-2 and J is TRBJ2-3; 7 nucleotides line up with TRBD2. This CDR3 comprises 15 residues. V shed 2 bases, J shed 2 bases, and the junction held 4 bases outside the gene matches. Per the germline V gene, CDR1 is SGHTA and CDR2 is FQGNSA. The CDR3 here is CASSLSSGNTDTQYF. The CDR3 DNA follows: TGTGCCAGCAGCTTATCGAGCGGGAACACAGATACGCAGTATTTT.

This chain uses TRBV4-2 with TRBJ2-1; either TRBD1 or TRBD2 may fit D (6 bases each). CDR3 length equals 16 residues. Trimming pared 1 base from V and 9 bases from J, leaving 19 bases between. Germline V lookup: CDR1 LGHNA, CDR2 YNFKEQ. The CDR3, as DNA: TGTGCCAGCAGCCAAGTGGGGGGCGGGATTAGAGGTGAGCAGTTCTTC. Translation gives CASSQVGGGIRGEQFF.

The table lists this clonotype with many counts. The J gene is TRBJ1-1, the V gene TRBV12-3 or TRBV12-4, with a possible D match to TRBD1 (5 bases). Trimming took 7 bases from V and 8 from J, leaving 17 bases between them. The CDR3 spans 13 residues. CDR3 sequence: CASNRDGPREAFF. CDR3 coding DNA: TGTGCCAGCAACCGGGACGGGCCGAGAGAAGCTTTCTTT.

This chain uses TRBV20-1 with TRBJ2-1; 7 nucleotides match TRBD2. Germline V gene data show CDR1 as DFQATT and CDR2 as SNEGSKA (reference sequence). With 0 bases clipped from V and 3 bases from J, the junction kept 20 bases outside the gene matches. The CDR3 spans 20 residues. CDR3 protein: CSARDPQWSGTLKNYNEQFF. Here the CDR3 DNA reads TGCAGTGCTAGAGACCCTCAGTGGAGCGGGACGCTAAAAAACTACAATGAGCAGTTCTTC.

In its sample, this clonotype was seen many times. The chain combines TRBV7-6 with TRBJ2-7; 10 positions match TRBD2. Germline loops: CDR1 SGHVS, CDR2 FNYEAQ. Trimming took 5 bases from V and 5 from J; bases not matched to a gene: 18. The length of the CDR3 is 18 residues. CDR3 residues: CASSSLLAGAQNDNEQYV. For the CDR3, the DNA is TGTGCCAGCAGCAGCCTCCTAGCGGGAGCGCAGAATGACAACGAGCAGTACGTC.